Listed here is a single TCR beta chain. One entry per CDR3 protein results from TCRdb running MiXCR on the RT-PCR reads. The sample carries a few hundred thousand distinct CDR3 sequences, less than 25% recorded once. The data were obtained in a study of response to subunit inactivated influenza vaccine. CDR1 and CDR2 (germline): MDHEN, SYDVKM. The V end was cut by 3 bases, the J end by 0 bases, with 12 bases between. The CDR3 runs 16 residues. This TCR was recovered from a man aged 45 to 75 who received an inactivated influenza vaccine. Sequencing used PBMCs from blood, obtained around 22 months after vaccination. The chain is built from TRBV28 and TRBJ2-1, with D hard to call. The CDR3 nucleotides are TGTGCCAGCAGTTTCCAAAGCAGTTACTCCTACAATGAGCAGTTCTTC. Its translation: CASSFQSSYSYNEQFF. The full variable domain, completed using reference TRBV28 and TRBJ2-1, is DVKVTQSSRYLVKRTGEKVFLECVQDMDHENMFWYRQDPGLGLRLIYFSYDVKMKEKGDIPEGYSVSREKKERFSLILESASTNQTSMYLCASSFQSSYSYNEQFFGPGTRLTVL.